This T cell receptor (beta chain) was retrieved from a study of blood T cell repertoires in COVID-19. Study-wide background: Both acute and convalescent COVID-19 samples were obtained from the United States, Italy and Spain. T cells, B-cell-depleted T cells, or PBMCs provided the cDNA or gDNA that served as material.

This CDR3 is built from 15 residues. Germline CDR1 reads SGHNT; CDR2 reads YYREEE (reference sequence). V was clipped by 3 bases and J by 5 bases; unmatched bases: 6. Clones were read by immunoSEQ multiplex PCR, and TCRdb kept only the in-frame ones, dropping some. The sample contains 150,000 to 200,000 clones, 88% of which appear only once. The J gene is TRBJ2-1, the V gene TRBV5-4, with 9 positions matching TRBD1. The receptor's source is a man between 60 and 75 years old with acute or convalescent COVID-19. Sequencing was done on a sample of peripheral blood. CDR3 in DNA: TGTGCCAGCAGCTCGGACAGGGGCTCTGACAATGAGCAGTTCTTC. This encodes CASSSDRGSDNEQFF.